The 27 T cell receptor beta chains below come from one sample, sequenced in a study of blood T cell repertoires in COVID-19 (dated by TCRdb to the early 2020s). Libraries were built with the immunoSEQ multiplex PCR assay. Drawn from immuneACCESS, this table holds only the in-frame rearrangements with V and J called that TCRdb kept. Clones are partly lost; checked studies trace under half to an unresolved V gene and leave the rest unexplained. This sample is represented by about 240,000 clones; 75% to 90% of them were singletons. The top ten clones comprise around an eighth of the sample. The sequencing input was peripheral blood. The receptors originated from an older woman with active or convalescent COVID-19.

The V gene is TRBV10-1, the J gene TRBJ2-7; D perhaps matches TRBD1 (6 bases). The CDR3 runs to 16 residues. Germline V gives CDR1 WNHNN, CDR2 SYGVQD (reference sequence). V was trimmed by 2 bases and J by 0 bases, leaving 14 bases between them. CDR3 nucleotide sequence: TGCGCCAGCAGTGAGGCGGTGGGGGACACCTCCTACGAGCAGTACTTC. Translating it yields CASSEAVGDTSYEQYF.

V gene TRBV5-1 combines with J gene TRBJ1-2; 7 bases fit TRBD1. J gave up 1 base and V 7 bases, and 13 bases lay outside the gene matches. This CDR3 spans 16 amino acids. Germline V gives CDR1 SGHRS, CDR2 YFSETQ. The CDR3 here is CASAGLGTDFNYGYTF. DNA for the CDR3: TGCGCCAGCGCCGGTCTGGGGACAGACTTTAACTATGGCTACACCTTC.

The V and J genes are TRBV30 and TRBJ1-4; 11 bases match TRBD1. The CDR3 has 16 residues. V was clipped by 0 bases and J by 7 bases; unmatched bases: 7. Germline loops: CDR1 GTSNPN, CDR2 SVGIG (reference sequence). The CDR3 loop reads CAWSVARTGGSEKLFF. The CDR3 DNA is TGTGCCTGGAGTGTAGCAAGGACAGGGGGCTCTGAAAAACTGTTTTTT.

The V call is TRBV19, the J call TRBJ1-2; D might be TRBD1 (6 bases). From germline, CDR1 is LNHDA and CDR2 SQIVND (reference sequence). CDR3 length equals 15 residues. The V end lost 8 bases, the J end lost 0 bases, and 16 bases lay between the germline ends. The CDR3 sequence: CASLGIRGTNYGYTF. In DNA form, the CDR3 reads TGTGCCAGTCTTGGGATAAGGGGGACTAACTATGGCTACACCTTC.

V is TRBV3-1 (or the pseudogene TRBV3-2) and J is TRBJ1-2; 9 nucleotides agree with TRBD1. The CDR3 runs to 15 residues. V dropped 5 bases and J dropped 5; count of bases not matched to a gene: 9. The germline V gene encodes CDR1 LGHDT and CDR2 YNNKEL (reference sequence). The CDR3 loop is CASSSRDRAHYGYTF. As DNA, the CDR3 is TGTGCCAGCAGCTCCCGGGACAGGGCGCATTATGGCTACACCTTC.

The chain is built from TRBV5-1 and TRBJ1-3; 7 nucleotides line up with TRBD1. J was trimmed by 0 bases and V by 4 bases; bases with no gene match: 7. The CDR3 sequence is 16 residues long. Germline loops: CDR1 SGHRS, CDR2 YFSETQ. The CDR3, as DNA: TGCGCCAGCAGCCGTTGGACAGGTAGCTCTGGAAACACCATATATTTT. Translated, it gives CASSRWTGSSGNTIYF.

The rearrangement uses TRBV12-5 and TRBJ2-1, with D uncertain. This CDR3 is built from 13 residues. Trimming removed 6 bases at V and 4 bases at J, with 10 bases between. The germline V gene encodes CDR1 LGHNT and CDR2 FRNRAP. DNA for the CDR3: TGTGCTAGTGGAACGGGTCAGTACAATGAGCAGTTCTTC. Protein product: CASGTGQYNEQFF.

CDR3 amino acids: CASSLGGQGRGYTF. In DNA, the CDR3 is TGCGCCAGCAGCTTGGGTGGACAGGGGCGAGGCTACACCTTC. This rearrangement joins TRBV5-1 to TRBJ1-2; 9 nucleotides align to TRBD1. The CDR3 runs 14 residues. V trimming: 0 bases; J trimming: 8 bases; junction bases outside the gene matches: 5. Germline V CDR1 and CDR2: SGHRS, YFSETQ.

The chain joins TRBV6-2 or TRBV6-3 to TRBJ1-1; 8 bases agree with TRBD1. From germline, CDR1 is MNHEY and CDR2 SVGEGT. Unmatched junction bases numbered 9, after V lost 6 bases and J lost 6 bases. The CDR3 covers 14 residues. CDR3 protein: CASSRQGARAEAFF. The DNA for the CDR3 is TGTGCCAGCAGCAGGCAGGGGGCGCGGGCTGAAGCTTTCTTT.

The chain uses TRBV24-1 and TRBJ2-1; TRBD2 aligns across 9 bases. CDR1 and CDR2 from the germline V gene are KGHDR and SFDVKD. Losses at the gene ends were 4 bases for V and 8 bases for J; bases not matched to a gene: 8. The CDR3 runs 15 residues. The CDR3 coding sequence is TGTGCCACCAGTGACCCAGGGACTAGCTCGTATGAGCAGTTCTTC. Its protein is CATSDPGTSSYEQFF.

In this sample, this clone turned up a few times. The chain joins TRBV30 to TRBJ2-5; a weak D match, TRBD1 (6 bases). Germline lookup yields CDR1 GTSNPN and CDR2 SVGIG (reference sequence). This CDR3 has 13 amino acids. V was cut by 7 bases and J by 7 bases, with 19 bases left in between. CDR3 sequence reads: CAFTKDSRGTQYF. In DNA, the CDR3 is TGTGCCTTCACGAAGGACAGCCGGGGGACCCAGTACTTC.

This clone was seen a handful of times. V and J are TRBV9 and TRBJ1-1, with D tentatively TRBD1 (6 bases). The CDR3 has 15 amino acids. The V end lost 4 bases, the J end lost 3 bases, and 16 bases lay between the germline ends. Germline CDR1 is SGDLS and CDR2 is YYNGEE. In DNA, the CDR3 is TGTGCCAGCAGCTCTACAGGGATTCGGGACACTGAAGCTTTCTTT. Protein sequence: CASSSTGIRDTEAFF.

The chain is built from TRBV3-1 (or the pseudogene TRBV3-2) and TRBJ1-4; unclear D gene. Germline CDR1 is LGHDT and CDR2 is YNNKEL (reference sequence). Trimming removed 2 bases from V and 6 bases from J, with 4 bases in between. The CDR3 contains 12 residues. CDR3 in DNA: TGTGCCAGCAGCCAACAGGATGAAAAACTGTTTTTT. It specifies CASSQQDEKLFF.

The chain uses TRBV5-1 and TRBJ2-5; TRBD2 matches at 8 bases. The CDR3 is 15 residues long. The trim removed 4 bases at V and 5 bases at J, leaving 10 bases unmatched. CDR1 and CDR2 (germline): SGHRS, YFSETQ. CDR3 in amino acids: CASSPAPGLGETQYF. The CDR3 nucleotides are TGCGCCAGCAGCCCGGCTCCGGGACTAGGGGAGACCCAGTACTTC.

The rearrangement joins TRBV18 to TRBJ2-2; TRBD1 matches 7 bases. V lost 6 bases to trimming and J lost 2 bases; unmatched junction nucleotides: 9. CDR1 is KGHSH and CDR2 is LQKENI in the germline V gene. The CDR3 runs to 16 residues. The CDR3 here is CASSQNRDSNTGELFF. Here the CDR3 DNA reads TGTGCCAGCTCCCAAAACCGGGACAGCAACACCGGGGAGCTGTTTTTT.

The J gene is TRBJ1-1, the V gene TRBV9; 7 nucleotides agree with TRBD1. The ends lost 0 bases at V and 9 bases at J; junction bases unmatched: 11. The CDR3 runs 15 residues. Looked up from germline, CDR1 is SGDLS and CDR2 is YYNGEE. DNA of the CDR3: TGTGCCAGCAGCGTAGACCCGACAGGGCCTACAAAAGCTTTCTTT. Residues: CASSVDPTGPTKAFF.

V usage is TRBV7-8 and J usage is TRBJ2-7; TRBD2 matches at 12 bases. After removal of 8 bases from V and 0 bases from J, the junction contained 14 bases not matched to a gene. The CDR3 length is 18 residues. Per the germline V gene, CDR1 is SGHVS and CDR2 is FQNEAQ. The CDR3 loop reads CASQPGLAGGTSSYEQYF. Here the CDR3 DNA reads TGTGCCAGCCAACCCGGGCTAGCGGGGGGGACCAGCTCCTACGAGCAGTACTTC.

The chain has TRBV2 and TRBJ2-4, with D possibly being TRBD1 (5 bases). Germline V lookup: CDR1 SNHLY, CDR2 FYNNEI. The CDR3 is 14 amino acids. The ends were cut back, 6 bases at V and 4 bases at J, with 13 bases in the middle. The CDR3 DNA reads as TGTGCCAGCAGCTTACAGGAAGCAAAAAACATTCAGTACTTC. Protein sequence: CASSLQEAKNIQYF.

The gene calls are TRBV28 and TRBJ2-7; the D gene is possibly TRBD2 (5 bases). V lost 6 bases and J 2 bases, leaving 14 bases between the germline ends. Germline V gene sequence: CDR1 MDHEN, CDR2 SYDVKM. The CDR3 runs to 14 residues. CDR3 amino acids: CASSPRDKAYEQYF. The CDR3 nucleotides are TGTGCCAGCAGCCCCCGGGATAAAGCCTACGAGCAGTACTTC. Together with reference TRBV28 and TRBJ2-7, the CDR3 gives the full variable domain: DVKVTQSSRYLVKRTGEKVFLECVQDMDHENMFWYRQDPGLGLRLIYFSYDVKMKEKGDIPEGYSVSREKKERFSLILESASTNQTSMYLCASSPRDKAYEQYFGPGTRLTVT.

This clone has a handful of counts. The chain combines TRBV5-4 with TRBJ2-1, with TRBD2 matching 7 bases. This CDR3 spans 12 amino acids. The V gene's germline CDR1 is SGHNT and CDR2 YYREEE (reference sequence). The J segment lost 10 bases and the V segment lost 4 bases, leaving 5 bases of the junction unmatched. The CDR3 sequence is CASSLLGGEQFF. CDR3 nucleotides: TGTGCCAGCAGCCTACTCGGGGGGGAGCAGTTCTTC.

The chain is built from TRBV12-5 and TRBJ1-5, with D maybe TRBD1 (5 bases). Germline V lookup: CDR1 LGHNT, CDR2 FRNRAP. This CDR3 is 14 amino acids long. Trimming shortened V by 3 bases and J by 6 bases, and 12 bases separated the two germline ends. This CDR3 is CASGLGGASQPQHF. CDR3 in DNA: TGTGCTAGTGGTTTAGGAGGGGCTAGTCAGCCCCAGCATTTT.

The rearrangement uses TRBV27 and TRBJ2-5, with a possible D match to TRBD1 (7 bases). Per germline, CDR1 MNHEY and CDR2 SMNVEV (reference sequence). V shed 3 bases and J shed 2 bases, with 10 bases lying between them. The CDR3 is 14 residues long. The CDR3 region is CASSLAGQQETQYF. CDR3 DNA sequence: TGTGCCAGCAGTTTGGCGGGACAGCAAGAGACCCAGTACTTC.

About this clone: The identical CDR3 is also encoded by other nucleotide sequences in the sample. This chain links TRBV19 with TRBJ1-1; 8 bases align to TRBD1. After removal of 5 bases from V and 2 bases from J, the junction contained 4 bases not matched to a gene. The CDR3 sequence is 14 residues long. Germline V gene data show CDR1 as LNHDA and CDR2 as SQIVND (reference sequence). CDR3 DNA sequence: TGTGCCAGTAGTGTGGGACAGGTTAACACTGAAGCTTTCTTT. This translates into CASSVGQVNTEAFF.

The gene calls are TRBV11-2 and TRBJ2-2; D gene unclear. CDR3 length: 15 residues. CDR1 and CDR2 (germline): SGHAT, FQNNGV. The V end lost 1 base, the J end lost 6 bases, and 12 bases lay between the germline ends. CDR3 loop: CASSLGGRGAGELFF. The CDR3 DNA sequence: TGTGCCAGCAGCTTAGGAGGAAGAGGCGCCGGGGAGCTGTTTTTT.

The rearrangement joins TRBV19 to TRBJ1-2; D gene uncertain. The CDR3 loop spans 14 amino acids. V dropped 2 bases and J dropped 4 bases, with 11 bases sitting between them. Germline V CDR1 and CDR2: LNHDA, SQIVND (reference sequence). The CDR3: CASSISGESYGYTF. In DNA form, the CDR3 reads TGTGCCAGTAGTATATCCGGGGAGAGCTATGGCTACACCTTC.

This sequence joins TRBV6-1 and TRBJ2-3, with 9 nucleotides matching TRBD2. This CDR3 spans 15 amino acids. The ends lost 3 bases at V and 3 bases at J; junction bases unmatched: 4. Germline-derived CDR1 and CDR2 are MNHNS and SASEGT. CDR3: CASSDLAGGTDTQYF. CDR3 bases: TGTGCCAGCAGTGATTTGGCGGGGGGGACAGATACGCAGTATTTT.

The V gene is TRBV10-2, the J gene TRBJ1-5; weak D call: TRBD1 (5 bases). The CDR3 loop spans 15 amino acids. Trimming pared 0 bases from V and 4 bases from J, leaving 10 bases between. CDR1 WSHSY and CDR2 SAAADI come from the germline V gene. The CDR3 loop reads CASSESGGENQPQHF. CDR3 DNA: TGCGCCAGCAGTGAGTCGGGGGGAGAGAATCAGCCCCAGCATTTT.